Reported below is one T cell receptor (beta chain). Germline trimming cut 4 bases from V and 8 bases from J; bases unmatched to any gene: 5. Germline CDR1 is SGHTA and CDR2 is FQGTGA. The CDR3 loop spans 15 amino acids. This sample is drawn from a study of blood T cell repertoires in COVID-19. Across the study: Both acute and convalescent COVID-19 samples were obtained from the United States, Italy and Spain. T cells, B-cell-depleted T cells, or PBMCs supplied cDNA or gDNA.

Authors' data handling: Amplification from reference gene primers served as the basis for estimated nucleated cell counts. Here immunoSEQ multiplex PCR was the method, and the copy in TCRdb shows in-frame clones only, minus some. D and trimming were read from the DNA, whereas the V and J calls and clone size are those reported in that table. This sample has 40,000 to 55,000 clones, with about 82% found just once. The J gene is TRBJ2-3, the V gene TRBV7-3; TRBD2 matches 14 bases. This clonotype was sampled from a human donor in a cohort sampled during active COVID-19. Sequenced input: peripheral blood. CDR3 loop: CASSSGTSGGSTQYF. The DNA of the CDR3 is TGTGCCAGCAGCTCGGGGACTAGCGGGGGTAGTACGCAGTATTTT. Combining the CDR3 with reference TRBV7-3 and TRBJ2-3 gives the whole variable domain GAGVSQTPSNKVTEKGKYVELRCDPISGHTALYWYRQSLGQGPEFLIYFQGTGAADDSGLPNDRFFAVRPEGSVSTLKIQRTERGDSAVYLCASSSGTSGGSTQYFGPGTRLTVL.